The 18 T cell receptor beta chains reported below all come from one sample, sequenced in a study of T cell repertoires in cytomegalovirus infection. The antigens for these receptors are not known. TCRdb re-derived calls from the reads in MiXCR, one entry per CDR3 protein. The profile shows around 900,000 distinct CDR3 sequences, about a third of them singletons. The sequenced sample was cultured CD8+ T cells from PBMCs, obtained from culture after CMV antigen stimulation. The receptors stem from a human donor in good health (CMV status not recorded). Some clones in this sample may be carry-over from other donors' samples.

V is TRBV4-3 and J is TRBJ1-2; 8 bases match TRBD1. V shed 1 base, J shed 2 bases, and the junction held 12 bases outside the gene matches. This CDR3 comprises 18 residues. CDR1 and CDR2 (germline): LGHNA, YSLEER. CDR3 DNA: TGCGCCAGCAGCCAAGTAATCCAAGATCAGGGGGCCAACTATGGCTACACCTTC. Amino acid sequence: CASSQVIQDQGANYGYTF.

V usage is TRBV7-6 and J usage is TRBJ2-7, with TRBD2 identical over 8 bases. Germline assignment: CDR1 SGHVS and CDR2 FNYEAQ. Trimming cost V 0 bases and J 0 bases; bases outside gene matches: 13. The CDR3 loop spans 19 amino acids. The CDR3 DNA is TGTGCCAGCAGCTTAGCGGCCTCGGTAGCGGGGATGAGCTCCTACGAGCAGTACTTC. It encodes CASSLAASVAGMSSYEQYF.

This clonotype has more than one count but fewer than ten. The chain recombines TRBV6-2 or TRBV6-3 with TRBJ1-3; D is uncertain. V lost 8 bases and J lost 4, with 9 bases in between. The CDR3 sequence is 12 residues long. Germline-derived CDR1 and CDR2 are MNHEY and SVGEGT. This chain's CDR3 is CASAASGNTIYF. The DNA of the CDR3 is TGTGCCAGCGCAGCGAGCGGAAACACCATATATTTT.

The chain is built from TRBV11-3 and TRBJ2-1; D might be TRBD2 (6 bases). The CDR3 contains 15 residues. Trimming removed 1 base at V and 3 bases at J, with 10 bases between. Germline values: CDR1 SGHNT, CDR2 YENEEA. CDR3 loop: CASSLAGVLYNEQFF. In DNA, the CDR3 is TGTGCCAGCAGCTTAGCGGGGGTACTCTACAATGAGCAGTTCTTC.

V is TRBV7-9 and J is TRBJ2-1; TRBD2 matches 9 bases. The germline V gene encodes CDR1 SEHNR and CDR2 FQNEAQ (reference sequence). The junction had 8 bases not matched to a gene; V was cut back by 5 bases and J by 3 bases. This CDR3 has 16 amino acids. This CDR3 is CASSQYSGGYYNEQFF. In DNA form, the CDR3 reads TGTGCCAGCAGCCAGTATAGCGGGGGTTACTACAATGAGCAGTTCTTC.

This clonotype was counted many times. CDR3 nucleotide sequence: TGTGCCAGCAGTGAGGGAAGGAGAACCTACGAGCAGTACTTC. Translation: CASSEGRRTYEQYF. The chain links TRBV2 to TRBJ2-7; D remains ambiguous. V was clipped by 3 bases and J by 2 bases, with 11 bases between them. The CDR3 runs to 14 residues. Germline values: CDR1 SNHLY, CDR2 FYNNEI.

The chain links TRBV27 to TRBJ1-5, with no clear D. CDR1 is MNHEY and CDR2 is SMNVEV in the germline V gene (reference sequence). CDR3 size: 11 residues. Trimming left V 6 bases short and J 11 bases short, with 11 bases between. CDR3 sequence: CASSSGGAQHF. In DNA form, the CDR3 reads TGTGCCAGCAGCAGCGGAGGAGCCCAGCATTTT.

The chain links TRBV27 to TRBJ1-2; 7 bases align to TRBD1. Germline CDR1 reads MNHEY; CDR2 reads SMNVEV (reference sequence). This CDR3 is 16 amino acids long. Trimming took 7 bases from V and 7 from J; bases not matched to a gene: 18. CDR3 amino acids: CASTPAGQRGLFGYTF. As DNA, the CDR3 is TGTGCCAGCACCCCAGCGGGACAGAGAGGACTCTTTGGCTACACCTTC.

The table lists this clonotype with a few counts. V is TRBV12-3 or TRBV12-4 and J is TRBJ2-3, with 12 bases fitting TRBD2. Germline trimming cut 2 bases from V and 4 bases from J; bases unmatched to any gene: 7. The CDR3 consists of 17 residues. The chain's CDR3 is CASSLPLLAGGPDTQYF. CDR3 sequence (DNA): TGTGCCAGCAGTTTACCCCTACTAGCGGGGGGCCCAGATACGCAGTATTTT.

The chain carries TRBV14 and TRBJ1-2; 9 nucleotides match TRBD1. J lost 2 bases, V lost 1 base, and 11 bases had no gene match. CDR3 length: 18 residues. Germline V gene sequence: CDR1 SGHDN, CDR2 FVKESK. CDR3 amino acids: CASSQVAPGQGRNYGYTF. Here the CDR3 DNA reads TGTGCCAGCAGCCAAGTAGCCCCGGGACAGGGTCGGAACTATGGCTACACCTTC.

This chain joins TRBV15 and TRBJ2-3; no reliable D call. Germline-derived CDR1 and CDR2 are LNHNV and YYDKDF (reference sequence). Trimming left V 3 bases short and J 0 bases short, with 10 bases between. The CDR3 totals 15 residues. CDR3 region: CATSSGSRSTDTQYF. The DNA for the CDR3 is TGTGCCACCAGCAGTGGGTCGAGGAGCACAGATACGCAGTATTTT.

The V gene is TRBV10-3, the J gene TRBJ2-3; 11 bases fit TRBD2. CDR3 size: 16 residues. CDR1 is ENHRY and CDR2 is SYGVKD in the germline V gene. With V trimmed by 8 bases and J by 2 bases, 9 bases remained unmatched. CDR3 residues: CAIYFSGGANTDTQYF. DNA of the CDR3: TGTGCCATCTATTTTAGCGGGGGGGCGAACACAGATACGCAGTATTTT.

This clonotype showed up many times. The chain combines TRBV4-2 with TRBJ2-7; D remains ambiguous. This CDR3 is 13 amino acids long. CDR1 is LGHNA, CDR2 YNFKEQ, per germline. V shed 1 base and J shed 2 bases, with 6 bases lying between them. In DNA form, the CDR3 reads TGTGCCAGCAGCCAAGGTGGGCCCTACGAGCAGTACTTC. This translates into CASSQGGPYEQYF.

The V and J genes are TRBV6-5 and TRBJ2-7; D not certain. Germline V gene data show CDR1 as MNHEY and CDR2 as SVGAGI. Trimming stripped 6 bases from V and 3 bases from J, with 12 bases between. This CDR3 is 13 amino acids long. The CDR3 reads CASSYGRYYEQYV. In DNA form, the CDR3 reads TGTGCCAGCAGCTACGGCCGATACTACGAGCAGTACGTC.

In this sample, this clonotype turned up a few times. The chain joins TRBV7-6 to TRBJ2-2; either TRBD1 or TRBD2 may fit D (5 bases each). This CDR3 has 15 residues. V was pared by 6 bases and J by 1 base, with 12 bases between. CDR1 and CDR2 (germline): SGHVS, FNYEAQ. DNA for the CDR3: TGTGCCAGCAGGGGGCCTGGAGGGAACACCGGGGAGCTGTTTTTT. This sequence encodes CASRGPGGNTGELFF.

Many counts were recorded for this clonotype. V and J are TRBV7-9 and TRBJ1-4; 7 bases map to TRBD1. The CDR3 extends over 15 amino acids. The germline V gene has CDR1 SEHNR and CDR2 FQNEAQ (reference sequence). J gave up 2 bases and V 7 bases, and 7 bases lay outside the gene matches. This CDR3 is CASTFDRATNEKLFF. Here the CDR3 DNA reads TGTGCCAGCACCTTTGACAGGGCGACTAATGAAAAACTGTTTTTT.

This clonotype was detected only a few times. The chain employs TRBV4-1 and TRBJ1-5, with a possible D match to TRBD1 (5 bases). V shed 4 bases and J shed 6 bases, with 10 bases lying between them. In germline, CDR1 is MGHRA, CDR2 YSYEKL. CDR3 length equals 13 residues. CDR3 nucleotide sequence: TGCGCCAGCAGCCCGGGGGGACTTCAGCCCCAGCATTTT. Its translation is CASSPGGLQPQHF.

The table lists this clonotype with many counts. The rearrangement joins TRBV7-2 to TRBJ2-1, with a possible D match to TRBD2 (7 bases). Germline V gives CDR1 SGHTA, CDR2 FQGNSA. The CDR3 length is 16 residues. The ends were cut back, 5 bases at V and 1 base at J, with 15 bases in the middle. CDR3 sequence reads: CASSSWGGPSYNEQFF. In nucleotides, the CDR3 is TGTGCCAGCAGCAGTTGGGGGGGCCCATCCTACAATGAGCAGTTCTTC.